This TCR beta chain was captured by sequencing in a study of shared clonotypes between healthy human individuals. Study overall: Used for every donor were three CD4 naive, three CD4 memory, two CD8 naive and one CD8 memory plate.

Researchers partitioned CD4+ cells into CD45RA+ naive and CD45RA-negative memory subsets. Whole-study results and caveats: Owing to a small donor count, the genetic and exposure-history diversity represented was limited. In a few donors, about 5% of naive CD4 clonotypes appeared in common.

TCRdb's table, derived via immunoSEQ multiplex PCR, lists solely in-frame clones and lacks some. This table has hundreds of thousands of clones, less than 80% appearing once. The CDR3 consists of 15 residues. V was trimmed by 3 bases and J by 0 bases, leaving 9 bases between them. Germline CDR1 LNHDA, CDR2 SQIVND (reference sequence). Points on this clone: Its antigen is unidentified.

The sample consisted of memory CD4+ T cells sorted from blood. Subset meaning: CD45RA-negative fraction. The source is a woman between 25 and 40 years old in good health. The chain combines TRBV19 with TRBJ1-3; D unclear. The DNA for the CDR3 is TGTGCCAGTAGTATCGGCGGCAGCTCTGGAAACACCATATATTTT. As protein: CASSIGGSSGNTIYF.